This T cell receptor (beta chain) derives from a study of T cells in localized non-small cell lung cancer. Data came from immunoSEQ multiplex PCR; TCRdb stores just in-frame clones and leaves some out. Of approximately 34,000 clones in the sample, approximately 93% are singletons; the top ten hold 7% to 9.5%. V shed 4 bases and J 2 bases; nucleotides not matched to a gene: 7. CDR1 and CDR2 (germline): SGHRS, YFSETQ. The CDR3 is 15 residues long. Sequences were derived from peripheral blood, sampled before any cancer treatment. This chain connects TRBV5-1 to TRBJ2-3; 7 bases fit TRBD2. This receptor was taken from an older female donor with stage I lung adenocarcinoma. CDR3 sequence (DNA): TGCGCCAGCAGCGCTTACGGGGGGACCACAGATACGCAGTATTTT. Its protein is CASSAYGGTTDTQYF.